This section outlines one T cell receptor (beta chain) sequence together with its context. The antigen is unknown. With 8 bases removed from V and 5 bases from J, the gap between germline ends came to 15 bases. The CDR3 is 13 residues long. Germline-derived CDR1 and CDR2 are MNHEY and SVGAGI. These data originate in a study of CD8+ T cells in alopecia areata. Whole-study findings and limits: Researchers reported that TCR sharing among patients proved less clear than in mice, possibly HLA-linked. Clonality exceeded that of normal scalp in lesional scalp, most notably in alopecia totalis/universalis.

Sampling of alopecia areata patients yielded lesional scalp punch biopsies as well as peripheral blood. T lymphocytes (CD4+ and CD8+) were sorted from PBMCs. Extraction and reverse transcription of RNA yielded cDNA as the sequencing template. Clones were sequenced by immunoSEQ multiplex PCR, and TCRdb holds only the in-frame ones, with some missing. The sample lists 150,000 or so clones; about 87% were seen once. The TCR sequence derives from a human donor with alopecia areata. The input for sequencing was CD8+ T cells sorted from blood, taken at week 0. The V call is TRBV6-5, the J call TRBJ1-1; D is unclear. The CDR3 DNA reads TGTGCCAGCTGTTGGGTAGGAGGGACTGAAGCTTTCTTT. The encoded protein is CASCWVGGTEAFF.